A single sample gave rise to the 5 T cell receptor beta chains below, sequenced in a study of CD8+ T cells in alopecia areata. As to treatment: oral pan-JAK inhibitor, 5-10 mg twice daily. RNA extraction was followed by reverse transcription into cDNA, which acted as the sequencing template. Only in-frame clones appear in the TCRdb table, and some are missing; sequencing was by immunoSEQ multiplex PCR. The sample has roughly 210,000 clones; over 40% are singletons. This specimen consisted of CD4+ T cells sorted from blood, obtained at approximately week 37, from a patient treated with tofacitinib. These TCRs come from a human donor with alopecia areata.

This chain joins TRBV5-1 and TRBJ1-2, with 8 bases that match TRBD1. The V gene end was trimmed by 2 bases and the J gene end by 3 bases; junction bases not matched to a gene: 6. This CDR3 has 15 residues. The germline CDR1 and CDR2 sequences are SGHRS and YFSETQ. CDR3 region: CASSFGGTGDYGYTF. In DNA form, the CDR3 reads TGCGCCAGCAGCTTCGGGGGGACAGGCGACTATGGCTACACCTTC.

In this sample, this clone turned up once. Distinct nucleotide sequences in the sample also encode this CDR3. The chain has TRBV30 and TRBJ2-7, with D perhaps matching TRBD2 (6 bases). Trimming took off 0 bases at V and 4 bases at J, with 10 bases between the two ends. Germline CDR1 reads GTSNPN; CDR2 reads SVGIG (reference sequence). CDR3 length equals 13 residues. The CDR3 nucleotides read TGTGCCTGGAGTGTACGCGCGGGGTACGAGCAGTACTTC. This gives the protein CAWSVRAGYEQYF.

The CDR3 DNA reads TGTGCCTGGAGCTCGGGGACCTTCGGTCAGCCCCAGCATTTT. It yields the protein CAWSSGTFGQPQHF. The rearrangement links TRBV30 to TRBJ1-5; perhaps TRBD1 as D (5 bases). Germline V gene data show CDR1 as GTSNPN and CDR2 as SVGIG (reference sequence). V was shortened by 3 bases and J by 6 bases, with 15 bases between the two germline ends. The CDR3 covers 14 residues.

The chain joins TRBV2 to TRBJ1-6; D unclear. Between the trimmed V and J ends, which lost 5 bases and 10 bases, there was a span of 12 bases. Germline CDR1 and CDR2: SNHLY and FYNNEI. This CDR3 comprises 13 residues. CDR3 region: CASSTTRESPLHF. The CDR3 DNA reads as TGTGCCAGCAGTACGACACGAGAATCACCCCTCCACTTT.

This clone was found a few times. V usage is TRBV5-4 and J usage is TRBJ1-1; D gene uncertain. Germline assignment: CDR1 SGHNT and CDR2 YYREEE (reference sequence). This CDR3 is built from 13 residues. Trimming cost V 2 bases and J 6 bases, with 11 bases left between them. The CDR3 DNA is TGTGCCAGCAGCTTAGGAACGACCTCTGAAGCTTTCTTT. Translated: CASSLGTTSEAFF.